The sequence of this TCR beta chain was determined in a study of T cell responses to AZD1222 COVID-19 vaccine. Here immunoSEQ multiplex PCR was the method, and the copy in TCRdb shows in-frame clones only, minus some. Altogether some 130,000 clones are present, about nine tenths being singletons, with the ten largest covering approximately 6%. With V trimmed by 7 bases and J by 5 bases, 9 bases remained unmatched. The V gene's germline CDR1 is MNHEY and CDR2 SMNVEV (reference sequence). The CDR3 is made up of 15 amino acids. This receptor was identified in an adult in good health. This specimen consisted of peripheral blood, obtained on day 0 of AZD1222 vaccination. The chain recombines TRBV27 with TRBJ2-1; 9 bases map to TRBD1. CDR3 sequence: CASTGQGIINNEQFF. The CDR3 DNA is TGTGCCAGCACCGGACAGGGGATAATAAACAATGAGCAGTTCTTC.